The T cell receptor beta chain described here comes from a study of cytomegalovirus exposure and HLA in healthy donors. Overall study results and limits: For TCR beta chains, V- and J-gene trimming was later linked to a missense DCLRE1C variant.

The V and J ends lost 5 bases and 2 bases respectively, with 10 bases between them. Germline assignment: CDR1 SGHNT and CDR2 YENEEA. CDR3 size: 14 residues. Primers for the PCR totalled 60 Vbeta and 13 Jbeta. TCRdb's copy holds only in-frame clones and misses some; the assay was immunoSEQ multiplex PCR. The sample lists under 300,000 clones, nearly 95% seen once, with roughly 1.6% in the top ten. With respect to this clone: The antigen remains undetermined.

The sample was PBMCs. The chain carries TRBV11-3 and TRBJ2-1, with D perhaps matching TRBD2 (5 bases). The clonotype comes from a girl between 2 and 10 years old in good health and CMV-seronegative. The CDR3 DNA reads TGTGCCAGCAGCCAATCCGGGACCTACAATGAGCAGTTCTTC. It encodes CASSQSGTYNEQFF.